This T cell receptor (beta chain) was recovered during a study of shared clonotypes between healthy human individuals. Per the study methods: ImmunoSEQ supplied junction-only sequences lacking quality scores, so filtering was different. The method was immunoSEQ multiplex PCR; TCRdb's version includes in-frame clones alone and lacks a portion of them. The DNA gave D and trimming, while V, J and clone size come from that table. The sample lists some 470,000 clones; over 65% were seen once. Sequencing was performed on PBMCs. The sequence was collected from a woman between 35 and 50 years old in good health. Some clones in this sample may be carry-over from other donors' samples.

The chain's CDR3 is CASSLSRVGELFF. DNA of the CDR3: TGTGCCAGCAGCCTCTCTAGGGTCGGGGAGCTGTTTTTT. The rearrangement links TRBV11-2 to TRBJ2-2, with D unclear. Trimming removed 5 bases at V and 7 bases at J, with 11 bases between. This CDR3 comprises 13 residues. From germline, CDR1 is SGHAT and CDR2 FQNNGV.